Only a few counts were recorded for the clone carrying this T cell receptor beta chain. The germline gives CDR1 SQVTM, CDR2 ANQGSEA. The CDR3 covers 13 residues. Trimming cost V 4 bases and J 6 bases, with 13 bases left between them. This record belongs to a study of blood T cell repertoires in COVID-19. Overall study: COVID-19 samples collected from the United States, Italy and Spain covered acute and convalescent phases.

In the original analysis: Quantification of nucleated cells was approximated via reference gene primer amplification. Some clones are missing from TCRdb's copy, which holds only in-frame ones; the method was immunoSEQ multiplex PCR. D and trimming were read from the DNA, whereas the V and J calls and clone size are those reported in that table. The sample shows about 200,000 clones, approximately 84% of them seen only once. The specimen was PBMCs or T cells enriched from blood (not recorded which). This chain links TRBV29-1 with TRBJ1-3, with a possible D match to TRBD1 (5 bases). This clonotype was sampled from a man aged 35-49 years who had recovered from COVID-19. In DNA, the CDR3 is TGCAGCGTTGTGGAGGGGAACGTAAACACCATATATTTT. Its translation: CSVVEGNVNTIYF. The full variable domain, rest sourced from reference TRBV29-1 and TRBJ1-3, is SAVISQKPSRDICQRGTSLTIQCQVDSQVTMMFWYRQQPGQSLTLIATANQGSEATYESGFVIDKFPISRPNLTFSTLTVSNMSPEDSSIYLCSVVEGNVNTIYFGEGSWLTVV.